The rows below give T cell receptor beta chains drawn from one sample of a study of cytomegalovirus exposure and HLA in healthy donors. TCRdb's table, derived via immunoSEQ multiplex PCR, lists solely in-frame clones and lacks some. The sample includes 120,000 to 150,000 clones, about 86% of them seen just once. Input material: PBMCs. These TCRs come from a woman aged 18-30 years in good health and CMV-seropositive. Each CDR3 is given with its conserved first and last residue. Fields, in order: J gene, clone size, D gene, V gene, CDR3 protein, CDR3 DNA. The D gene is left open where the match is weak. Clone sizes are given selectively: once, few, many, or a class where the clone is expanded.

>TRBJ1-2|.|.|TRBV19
CASSMSGLERNYGYTF
TGTGCCAGTAGTATGTCGGGACTGGAGCGAAACTATGGCTACACCTTC
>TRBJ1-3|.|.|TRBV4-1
CASSQDAGSGNTIYF
TGCGCCAGCAGCCAAGATGCGGGTTCTGGAAACACCATATATTTT
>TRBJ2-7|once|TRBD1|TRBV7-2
CASSLSFGTGVPYEQYF
TGTGCCAGCAGCTTGTCCTTCGGGACAGGTGTTCCCTACGAGCAGTACTTC
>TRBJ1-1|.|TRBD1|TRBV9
CASSAQGPNTEAFF
TGTGCCAGCAGCGCACAGGGGCCGAACACTGAAGCTTTCTTT
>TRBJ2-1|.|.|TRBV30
CAWSLSVARGEQFF
TGTGCCTGGAGTCTTTCGGTCGCTCGAGGGGAGCAGTTCTTC
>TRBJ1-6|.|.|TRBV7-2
CASSTYNSPLHF
TGTGCCAGCAGCACTTATAATTCACCCCTCCACTTT
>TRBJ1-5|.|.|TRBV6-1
CASSELRSNQPQHF
TGTGCCAGCAGTGAACTCAGGAGCAATCAGCCCCAGCATTTT
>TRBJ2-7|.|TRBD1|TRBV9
CASSSTSGQSYEQYF
TGTGCCAGCAGTTCAACCTCGGGACAGTCCTACGAGCAGTACTTC
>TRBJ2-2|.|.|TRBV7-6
CASSLEGDANTGELFF
TGTGCCAGCAGCCTCGAGGGGGACGCGAACACCGGGGAGCTGTTTTTT
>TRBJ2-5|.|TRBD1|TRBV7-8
CASSLTRGQYQETQYF
TGTGCCAGCAGCCTCACAAGGGGGCAGTACCAAGAGACCCAGTACTTC
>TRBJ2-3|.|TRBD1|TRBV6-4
CASSEGGPDTQYF
TGTGCCAGCAGTGAAGGGGGCCCAGATACGCAGTATTTT
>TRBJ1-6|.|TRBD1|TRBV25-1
CASKRPGGMNSPLHF
TGTGCCAGCAAGCGCCCAGGGGGTATGAATTCACCCCTCCACTTT
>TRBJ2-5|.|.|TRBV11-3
CASSLYGGSETQYF
TGTGCCAGCAGCTTATACGGGGGTTCGGAGACCCAGTACTTC
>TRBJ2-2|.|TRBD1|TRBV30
CACPGQGWSGELFF
TGTGCCTGTCCGGGACAGGGTTGGTCCGGGGAGCTGTTTTTT
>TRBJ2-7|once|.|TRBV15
CATSRNRGDEQYF
TGTGCCACCAGCAGAAATAGGGGTGACGAGCAGTACTTC
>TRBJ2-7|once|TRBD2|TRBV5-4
CASSYGTSFSYEQYF
TGTGCCAGCAGTTATGGGACTAGCTTCTCCTACGAGCAGTACTTC
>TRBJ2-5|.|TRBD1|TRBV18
CASSRRTGEETQYF
TGTGCCAGCTCACGGAGGACAGGGGAAGAGACCCAGTACTTC
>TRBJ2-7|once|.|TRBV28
CASSPRGEQYF
TGTGCCAGCAGCCCCCGGGGCGAGCAGTACTTC
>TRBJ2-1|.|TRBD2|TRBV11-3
CASSPFGGYNEQFF
TGTGCCAGCAGCCCCTTCGGGGGGTACAATGAGCAGTTCTTC
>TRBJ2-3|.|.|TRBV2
CASSATENTDTQYF
TGTGCCAGCAGTGCCACCGAGAATACAGATACGCAGTATTTT
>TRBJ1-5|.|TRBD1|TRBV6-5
CASSYSKGGKQPQHF
TGTGCCAGCAGTTACTCGAAAGGGGGCAAGCAGCCCCAGCATTTT
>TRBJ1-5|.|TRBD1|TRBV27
CASSWDRDLYSNQPQHF
TGTGCCAGCAGTTGGGACAGGGATTTATATAGCAATCAGCCCCAGCATTTT
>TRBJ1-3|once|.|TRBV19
CASSITPGQTGSGNTIYF
TGTGCCAGTAGTATAACCCCCGGACAGACGGGATCTGGAAACACCATATATTTT
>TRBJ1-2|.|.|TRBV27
CASSFADKVGYTF
TGTGCCAGCAGTTTCGCAGACAAGGTCGGCTACACCTTC
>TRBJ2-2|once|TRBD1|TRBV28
CASSQRDRETGELFF
TGTGCCAGCAGTCAACGGGACAGGGAGACCGGGGAGCTGTTTTTT
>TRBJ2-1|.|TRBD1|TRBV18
CASSTRQGPNEQFF
TGTGCCAGCTCGACCAGACAGGGCCCCAATGAGCAGTTCTTC
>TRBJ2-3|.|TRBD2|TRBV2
CASSRGGGPDTQYF
TGTGCCAGCAGTCGGGGGGGTGGGCCAGATACGCAGTATTTT
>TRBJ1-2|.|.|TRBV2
CAVNNRDGGYTF
TGTGCCGTGAACAACAGGGATGGAGGCTACACCTTC
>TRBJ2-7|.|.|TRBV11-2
CASSFSLYEQYF
TGTGCCAGCAGCTTTTCCCTGTACGAGCAGTACTTC
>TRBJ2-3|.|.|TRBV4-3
CASSQALTGFRTDTQYF
TGCGCCAGCAGCCAAGCCTTGACGGGGTTCCGCACAGATACGCAGTATTTT
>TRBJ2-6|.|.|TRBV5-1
CASGKDGSGANVLTF
TGCGCCAGTGGAAAAGACGGGTCTGGGGCCAACGTCCTGACTTTC